This T cell receptor beta chain was recorded in a study of tumor-infiltrating lymphocytes in primary liver carcinoma (dated by TCRdb to the late 2010s). At the level of the whole study: Four or five patients with histopathologically diagnosed primary liver carcinoma underwent surgical resection in China between November 2015 and March 2016. The study combined TCRbeta repertoire sequencing, expression microarrays and whole-exome sequencing across five regions of each liver tumor, with adjacent normal tissue and blood. Each sample produced roughly 3.5 to 7.13 million productive TCRbeta reads, and read depth showed no significant difference between tissue types. Reproducibility between technical replicate repertoires was high, with correlation coefficients above 0.95 and mean shared-clone rates roughly 0.87. The five patients, three men and two women aged 30 to 69 years, had hepatocellular carcinoma (four) or combined HCC and intrahepatic cholangiocarcinoma (one). A total of about 35 specimens from 5 patients went through TCRbeta repertoire sequencing, namely 25 tumor regions, 5 adjacent noncancerous liver tissues and 5 peripheral blood samples. The five patients had tumors of stage T1-T3 N0M0, with maximum diameters ranging from roughly 4.2 to 11 cm. General conclusions and limits of the study: With just a few patients in the study, the authors point out that the findings should be validated in a larger study. Because only the TCR beta chain was sequenced and unpaired alpha chains were not captured, true repertoire diversity is likely underestimated. Compared with blood, tumors had a significantly larger share of the repertoire taken up by the top 250 clones (p = 0.039). Repertoire overlap was higher between tumor regions (mean roughly 35%) than tumor-adjacent (approximately 17%) or tumor-blood (roughly 14%) pairs, consistent with antigen-driven expansion. Since the samples were bulk and unsorted, there was no way to compare CD4+ and CD8+ T cell repertoires.

Notes on this clonotype: The specificity of this receptor is unknown. At one end the junction does not follow the germline gene, possibly because of a read error.

Blood RNA was extracted from unsorted whole blood using TRIzol reagent, and germline DNA was obtained with the DNeasy Blood & Tissue kit. Patients had chronic HBV infection and were treatment-naive at sampling. Around 3.6 milliliters of peripheral blood were collected into K2EDTA tubes before surgery. The CDR3 holds 11 amino acids from the cysteine to the phenylalanine. The CDR3 DNA has 33 bases and is translated from base 1. A constant-region primer and ProtoScript II reverse transcriptase were used to reverse-transcribe TCRbeta-specific cDNA from about 0.55 ug total RNA. Construction of the TCRbeta libraries relied on three nested rounds of multiplex PCR, following a slightly modified ARM-PCR procedure. Each of the first two PCR rounds ran for nine to eleven cycles and used multiplex TRBV1-TRBV30 forward primers together with a Cbeta reverse primer. Sample barcodes and Illumina adapters were attached in a final 25-cycle PCR using Deep VentR polymerase. Amplicons of 200-500 bp were gel-purified with a QIAquick gel extraction kit before sequencing. An Illumina HiSeq 2500 was used to sequence the TCRbeta amplicons, generating 250-bp paired-end reads. The published analysis was carried out like this. To recover full CDR3 sequences, reads were quality-trimmed using Trimmomatic v0.33 and paired reads were then merged using FLASH v1.2.11. V, D and J germline segments were assigned to the rearranged TCRbeta sequences using MiGEC v1.2.1b. VDJtools v1.0.0 computed clonotype statistics and Shannon-Wiener diversity indices. Except for diversity analysis, only each sample's 250 most abundant clonotypes were used in subsequent analyses to reduce sampling bias. TCRdb trimmed the raw reads at Q25, called clones with MiXCR and kept productive beta chains. Here each entry gathers all rows of one CDR3 protein and keeps the most common genes and DNA. The V and J calls were not made by the authors but by TCRdb's processing. This sample is represented by approximately 330,000 distinct CDR3 sequences; approximately 64% of them were singletons. The ten largest clones take up under 8% of the sample.

The chain employs TRBV12-3 or TRBV12-4 and TRBJ2-7; no confident D gene assignment can be made. The sample taken for sequencing was peripheral blood. The source of this sequence is a man in his forties with primary liver carcinoma and hepatitis B virus infection. The nucleotide sequence reads as follows: TGTGCCAGCAGTCCCGGCTACAAGCAGTACTTC. Its translation reads: CASSPGYKQYF.